This TCR beta chain was retrieved from a study of OX40 agonist ivuxolimab in advanced cancers. The wider study: A male proportion of 82.7% was recorded, with mean age roughly 60 years and range about 20 to 90.

The trim removed 4 bases at V and 6 bases at J, leaving 6 bases unmatched. CDR1 is LGHNA and CDR2 is YSLEER in the germline V gene. There are 15 residues in the CDR3. Sequenced by immunoSEQ multiplex PCR; TCRdb stores in-frame clones only, minus some. Among 30,000 or so clones listed, approximately 90% were seen once. To note about this clone: Antigen specificity is unknown.

The study, taken as a whole, reports: Expanded clones tended on average to be more numerous among CD8+ T cells than CD4+.

The V and J genes are TRBV4-3 and TRBJ2-3; 11 bases map to TRBD2. Material: CD4+ or CD8+ T cells sorted from blood, obtained in a trial of the OX40 agonist ivuxolimab. This receptor was taken from an adult with an advanced solid tumor such as melanoma, head and neck, liver or kidney cancer. The CDR3 DNA is TGCGCCAGCAGCCCGGGGCTAGCGGGAGGCGATACGCAGTATTTT. It is translated as CASSPGLAGGDTQYF.